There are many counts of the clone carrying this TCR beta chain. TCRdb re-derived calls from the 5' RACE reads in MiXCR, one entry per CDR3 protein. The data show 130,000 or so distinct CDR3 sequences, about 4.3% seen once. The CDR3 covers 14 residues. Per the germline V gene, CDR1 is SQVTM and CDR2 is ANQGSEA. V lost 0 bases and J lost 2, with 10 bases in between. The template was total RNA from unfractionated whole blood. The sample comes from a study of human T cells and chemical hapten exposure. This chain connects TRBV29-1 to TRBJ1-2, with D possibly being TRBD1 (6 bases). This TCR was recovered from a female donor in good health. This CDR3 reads CSVEDEGDNYGYTF. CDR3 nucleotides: TGCAGCGTTGAAGATGAGGGGGACAACTATGGCTACACCTTC.